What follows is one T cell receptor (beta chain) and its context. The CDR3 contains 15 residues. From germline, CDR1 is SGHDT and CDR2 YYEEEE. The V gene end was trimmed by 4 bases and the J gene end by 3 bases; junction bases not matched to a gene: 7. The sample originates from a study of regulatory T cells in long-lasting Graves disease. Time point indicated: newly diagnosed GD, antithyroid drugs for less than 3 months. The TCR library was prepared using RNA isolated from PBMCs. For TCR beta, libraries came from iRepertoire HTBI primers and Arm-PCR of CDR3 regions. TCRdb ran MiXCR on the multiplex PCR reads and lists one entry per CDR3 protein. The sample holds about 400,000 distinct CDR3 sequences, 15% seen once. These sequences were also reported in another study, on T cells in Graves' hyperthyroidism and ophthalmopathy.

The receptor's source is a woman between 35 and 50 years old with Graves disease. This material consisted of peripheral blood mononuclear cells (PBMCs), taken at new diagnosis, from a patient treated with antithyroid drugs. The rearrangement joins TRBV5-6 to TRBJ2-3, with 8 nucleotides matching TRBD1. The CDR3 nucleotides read TGTGCCAGCAGCGAAGACACAGGGGGAACAGATACGCAGTATTTT. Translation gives CASSEDTGGTDTQYF.